This TCR beta chain was captured in a study of cytomegalovirus exposure and HLA in healthy donors. The PCR employed 60 Vbeta primers together with 13 Jbeta primers. Libraries were prepared by immunoSEQ multiplex PCR; TCRdb keeps only in-frame clonotypes and omits some of them. Of some 180,000 clones listed, more than 60% are singletons. The CDR3 is made up of 13 amino acids. The V gene's germline CDR1 is MRHNA and CDR2 SNTAGT. V gave up 2 bases and J gave up 4 bases, with 8 bases separating them. This TCR was recovered from a man aged 18 to 29 in good health and CMV-seronegative. The V and J genes are TRBV6-4 and TRBJ1-1; no clear D. The sequenced sample was PBMCs. The CDR3 nucleotides read TGTGCCAGCAGTGACAACGAGGGCACTGAAGCTTTCTTT. Its protein is CASSDNEGTEAFF.